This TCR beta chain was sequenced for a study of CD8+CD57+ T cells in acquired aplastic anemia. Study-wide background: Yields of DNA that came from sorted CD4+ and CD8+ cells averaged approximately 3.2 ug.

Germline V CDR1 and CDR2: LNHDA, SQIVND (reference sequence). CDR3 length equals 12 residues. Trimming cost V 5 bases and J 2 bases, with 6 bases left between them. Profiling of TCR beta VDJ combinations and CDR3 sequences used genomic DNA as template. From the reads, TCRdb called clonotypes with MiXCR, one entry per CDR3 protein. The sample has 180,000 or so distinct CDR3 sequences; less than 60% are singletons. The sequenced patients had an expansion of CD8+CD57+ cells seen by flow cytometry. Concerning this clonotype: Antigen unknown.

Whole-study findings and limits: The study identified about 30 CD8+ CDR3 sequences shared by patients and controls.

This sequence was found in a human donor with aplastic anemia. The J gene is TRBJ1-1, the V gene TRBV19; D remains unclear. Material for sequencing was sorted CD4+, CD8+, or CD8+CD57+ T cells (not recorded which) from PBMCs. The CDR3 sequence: CASSWANTEAFF. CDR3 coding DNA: TGTGCCAGTAGTTGGGCAAACACTGAAGCTTTCTTT.